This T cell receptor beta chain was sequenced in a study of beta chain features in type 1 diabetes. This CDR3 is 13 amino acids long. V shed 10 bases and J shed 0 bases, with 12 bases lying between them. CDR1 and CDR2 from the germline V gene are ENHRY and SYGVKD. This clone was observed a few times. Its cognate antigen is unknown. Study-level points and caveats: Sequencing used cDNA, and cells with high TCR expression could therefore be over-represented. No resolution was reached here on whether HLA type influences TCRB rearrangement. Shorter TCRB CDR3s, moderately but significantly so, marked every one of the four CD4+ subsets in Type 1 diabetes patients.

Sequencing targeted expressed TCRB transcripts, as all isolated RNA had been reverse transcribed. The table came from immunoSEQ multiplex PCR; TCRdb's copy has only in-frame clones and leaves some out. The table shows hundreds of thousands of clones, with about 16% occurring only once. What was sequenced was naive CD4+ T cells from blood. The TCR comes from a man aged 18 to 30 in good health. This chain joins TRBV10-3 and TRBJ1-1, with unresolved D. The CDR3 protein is CATRAALNTEAFF. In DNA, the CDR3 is TGTGCCACCCGCGCGGCCTTGAACACTGAAGCTTTCTTT.